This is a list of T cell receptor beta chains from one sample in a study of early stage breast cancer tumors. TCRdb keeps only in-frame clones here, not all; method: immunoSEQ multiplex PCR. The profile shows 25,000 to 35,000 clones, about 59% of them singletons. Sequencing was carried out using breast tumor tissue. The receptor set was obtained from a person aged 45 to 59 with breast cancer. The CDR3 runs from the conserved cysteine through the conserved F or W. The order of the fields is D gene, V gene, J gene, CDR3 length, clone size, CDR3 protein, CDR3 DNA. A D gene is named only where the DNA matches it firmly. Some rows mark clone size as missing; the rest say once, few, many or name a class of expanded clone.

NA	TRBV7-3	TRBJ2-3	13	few	CASSSQPVGGQYF	TGTGCCAGCAGCTCTCAGCCGGTGGGAGGGCAGTATTTT
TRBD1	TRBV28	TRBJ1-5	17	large	CASNPIRDRRSNQPQHF	TGTGCCAGCAATCCAATCCGGGACAGGCGTAGCAATCAGCCCCAGCATTTT
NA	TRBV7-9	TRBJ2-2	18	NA	CASSFGVGQSSNTGELFF	TGTGCCAGCAGCTTTGGGGTCGGACAGTCATCGAACACCGGGGAGCTGTTTTTT
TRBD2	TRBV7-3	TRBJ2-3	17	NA	CASSLLSTSGSTDTQYF	TGTGCCAGCAGCTTACTAAGCACTAGCGGGAGTACAGATACGCAGTATTTT
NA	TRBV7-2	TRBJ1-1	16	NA	CASSTTGTYINTEAFF	TGTGCCAGCAGCACCACCGGGACATACATCAACACTGAAGCTTTCTTT
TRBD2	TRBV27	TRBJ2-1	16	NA	CASSSPSGSSYNEQFF	TGTGCCAGCAGTTCACCTAGCGGTAGCTCCTACAATGAGCAGTTCTTC
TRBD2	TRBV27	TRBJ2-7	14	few	CASSSSGRSYEQYF	TGTGCCAGCAGTTCCTCCGGGAGGTCCTACGAGCAGTACTTC
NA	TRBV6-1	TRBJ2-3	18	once	CASSERITSPGATDTQYF	TGTGCCAGCAGTGAAAGGATTACAAGCCCAGGTGCCACAGATACGCAGTATTTT
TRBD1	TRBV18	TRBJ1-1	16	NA	CASSPRDRGSNTEAFF	TGTGCCAGCTCACCCCGGGACAGGGGATCGAACACTGAAGCTTTCTTT
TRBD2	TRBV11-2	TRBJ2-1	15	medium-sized	CASTYGTSGLNEQFF	TGTGCCAGTACCTACGGGACTAGCGGGTTAAATGAGCAGTTCTTC
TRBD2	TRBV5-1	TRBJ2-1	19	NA	CASSLSRGLAGKGHNEQFF	TGCGCCAGCAGCTTGTCGCGGGGACTAGCGGGAAAGGGGCACAATGAGCAGTTCTTC
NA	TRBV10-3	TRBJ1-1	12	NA	CAISAPGGGAFF	TGTGCCATCAGTGCCCCTGGGGGGGGAGCTTTCTTT
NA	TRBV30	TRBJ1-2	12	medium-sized	CAWSRGNYGYTF	TGTGCCTGGAGTCGGGGTAACTATGGCTACACCTTC
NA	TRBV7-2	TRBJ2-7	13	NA	CASSLERNYEQYF	TGTGCCAGCAGCTTAGAGCGGAACTACGAGCAGTACTTC
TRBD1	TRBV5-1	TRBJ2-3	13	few	CASSSTGADTQYF	TGCGCCAGCAGCTCGACAGGGGCAGATACGCAGTATTTT
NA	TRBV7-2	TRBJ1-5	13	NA	CASSSDLNQPQHF	TGTGCCAGCAGCTCCGACCTGAATCAGCCCCAGCATTTT
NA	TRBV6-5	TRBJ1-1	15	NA	CASRVPGGGGTEAFF	TGTGCCAGCAGAGTACCGGGGGGCGGGGGCACTGAAGCTTTCTTT
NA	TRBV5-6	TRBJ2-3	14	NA	CASSYTPGTDTQYF	TGTGCCAGCAGTTACACCCCAGGGACAGATACGCAGTATTTT
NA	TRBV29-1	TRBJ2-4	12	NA	CSVAGGENIQYF	TGCAGCGTTGCAGGGGGGGAAAACATTCAGTACTTC
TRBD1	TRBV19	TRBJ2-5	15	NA	CASGSGGQGVSAQYF	TGTGCCAGTGGGTCCGGCGGACAGGGAGTATCGGCCCAGTACTTC
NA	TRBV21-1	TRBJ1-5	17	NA	CASTEAGGKKGDQPQHF	TGTGCCAGCACCGAAGCGGGGGGGAAAAAGGGCGATCAGCCCCAGCATTTT
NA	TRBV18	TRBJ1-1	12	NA	CASSPPTGEAFF	TGTGCCAGCTCACCACCTACAGGTGAAGCTTTCTTT
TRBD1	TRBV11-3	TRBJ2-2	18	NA	CASSLDGRQGARTGELFF	TGTGCCAGCAGCTTAGATGGGCGTCAGGGGGCGCGGACCGGGGAGCTGTTTTTT
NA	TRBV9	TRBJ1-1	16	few	CASSSSLGAGNTEAFF	TGTGCCAGCAGCTCAAGTCTAGGGGCGGGGAACACTGAAGCTTTCTTT
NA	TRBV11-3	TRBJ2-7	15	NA	CASSLGAGDSYEQYF	TGTGCCAGCAGCTTAGGTGCAGGGGACTCCTACGAGCAGTACTTC
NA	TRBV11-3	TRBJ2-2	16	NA	CASSLISGANTGELFF	TGTGCCAGCAGCTTAATTAGCGGAGCTAACACCGGGGAGCTGTTTTTT
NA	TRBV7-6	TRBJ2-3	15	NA	CASSLASLRTDTQYF	TGTGCCAGCAGCTTAGCATCCCTTCGCACAGATACGCAGTATTTT
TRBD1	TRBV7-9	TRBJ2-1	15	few	CASSLWSDRANEQFF	TGTGCCAGCAGCTTATGGTCGGACAGGGCAAATGAGCAGTTCTTC
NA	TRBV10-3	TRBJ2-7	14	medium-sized	CAISESLGSYEQYF	TGTGCCATCAGTGAGTCCTTAGGGTCCTACGAGCAGTACTTC
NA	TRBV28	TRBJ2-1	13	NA	CASSLSWGNEQFF	TGTGCCAGCAGTTTGAGTTGGGGCAATGAGCAGTTCTTC
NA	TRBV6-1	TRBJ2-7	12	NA	CASTEVAYEQYF	TGTGCCTCCACCGAGGTAGCCTACGAGCAGTACTTC
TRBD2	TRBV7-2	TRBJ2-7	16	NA	CASSWRASGLSYEQYF	TGTGCCAGCAGCTGGCGGGCTAGCGGGCTGAGCTACGAGCAGTACTTC
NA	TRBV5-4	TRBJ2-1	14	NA	CASSFLGRYNEQFF	TGTGCCAGCAGCTTTTTAGGAAGGTACAATGAGCAGTTCTTC
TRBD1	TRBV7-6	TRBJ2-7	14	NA	CASSSGQGTYEQYF	TGTGCCAGCAGCTCAGGACAGGGAACCTACGAGCAGTACTTC
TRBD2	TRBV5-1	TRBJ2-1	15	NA	CASSLVGGSNNEQFF	TGCGCCAGCAGCTTGGTGGGGGGGAGTAACAATGAGCAGTTCTTC
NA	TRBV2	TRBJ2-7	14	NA	CASSETIGSYEQYF	TGTGCCAGCAGTGAGACAATAGGGAGCTACGAGCAGTACTTC
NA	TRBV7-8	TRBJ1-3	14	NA	CASSLRFDGNTIYF	TGTGCCAGCAGCTTGCGGTTTGATGGAAACACCATATATTTT
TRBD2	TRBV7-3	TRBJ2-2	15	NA	CASSFSGRGTGELFF	TGTGCCAGCAGCTTTAGCGGGAGAGGCACCGGGGAGCTGTTTTTT
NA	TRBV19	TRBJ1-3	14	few	CASSINISGNTIYF	TGTGCCAGTAGTATAAATATCTCTGGAAACACCATATATTTT
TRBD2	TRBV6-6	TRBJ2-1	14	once	CASSSRGSDNEQFF	TGTGCCAGCAGTTCACGCGGGAGTGACAATGAGCAGTTCTTC
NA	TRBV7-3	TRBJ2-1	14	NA	CASSLQGSRVEQFF	TGTGCCAGCAGCTTACAGGGTAGTAGGGTTGAGCAGTTCTTC
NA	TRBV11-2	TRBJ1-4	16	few	CASSWGRGATNEKLFF	TGTGCCAGCAGCTGGGGGCGGGGGGCAACTAATGAAAAACTGTTTTTT
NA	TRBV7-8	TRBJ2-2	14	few	CASSPRTVTGELFF	TGTGCCAGCAGCCCCCGGACAGTCACCGGGGAGCTGTTTTTT
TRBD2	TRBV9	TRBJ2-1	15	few	CASSVEGGLWNEQFF	TGTGCCAGCAGCGTAGAGGGAGGGCTTTGGAATGAGCAGTTCTTC
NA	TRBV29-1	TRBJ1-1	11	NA	CSTGHNTEAFF	TGCAGCACAGGACACAACACTGAAGCTTTCTTT
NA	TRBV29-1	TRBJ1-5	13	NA	CSVMAESNQPQHF	TGCAGCGTTATGGCGGAGAGCAATCAGCCCCAGCATTTT
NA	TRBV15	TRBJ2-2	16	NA	CATSRDTNVNTGELFF	TGTGCCACCAGCAGGGACACGAACGTGAACACCGGGGAGCTGTTTTTT
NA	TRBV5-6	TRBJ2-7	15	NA	CASSLDFSSSYEQYF	TGTGCCAGCAGCTTGGACTTTTCTAGCTCCTACGAGCAGTACTTC
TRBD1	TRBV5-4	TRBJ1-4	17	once	CASSLGGGPPTNEKLFF	TGTGCCAGCAGCTTGGGAGGGGGCCCCCCAACTAATGAAAAACTGTTTTTT
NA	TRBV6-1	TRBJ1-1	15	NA	CASSEVWGAHTEAFF	TGTGCCAGCAGTGAAGTTTGGGGCGCACACACTGAAGCTTTCTTT
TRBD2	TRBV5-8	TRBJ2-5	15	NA	CASSSPSGRGETQYF	TGTGCCAGCAGCTCCCCTAGCGGTAGGGGAGAGACCCAGTACTTC
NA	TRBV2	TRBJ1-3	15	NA	CASSEREGTGNTIYF	TGTGCCAGCAGTGAAAGGGAAGGAACTGGAAACACCATATATTTT
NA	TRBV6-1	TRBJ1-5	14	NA	CASSVTLLPQPQHF	TGTGCCAGCAGCGTTACCCTTCTTCCTCAGCCCCAGCATTTT
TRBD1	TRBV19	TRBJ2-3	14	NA	CASSTPDRGNTQYF	TGTGCCAGTAGCACCCCCGACAGGGGGAATACGCAGTATTTT
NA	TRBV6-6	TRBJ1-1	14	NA	CASSSLMADPEAFF	TGTGCCAGCAGTTCGTTAATGGCTGACCCTGAAGCTTTCTTT